The source of this T cell receptor (beta chain) is a study of regulatory T cells in long-lasting Graves disease. With 6 bases clipped from V and 1 base from J, the junction kept 6 bases outside the gene matches. This CDR3 is built from 15 residues. Noted time point: persistent/refractory GD, antithyroid drugs over 5 years with positive TRAb. PBMCs were the source of the RNA used for TCR sequencing. Criteria from the American Thyroid Association guidelines were applied to diagnose Graves' disease. HTBI primers from iRepertoire and Arm-PCR of CDR3 regions yielded the TCR beta libraries. TCRdb re-derived calls from the multiplex PCR reads in MiXCR, one entry per CDR3 protein. The data contain around 400,000 distinct CDR3 sequences, more than 20% of them seen just once; the ten biggest clones take up roughly a quarter.

The sequencing here drew on peripheral blood mononuclear cells (PBMCs), taken when the disease was refractory, from a patient treated with antithyroid drugs. The rearrangement joins TRBV12-3 or TRBV12-4 to TRBJ2-1, with 7 bases aligning to TRBD1. This receptor was taken from a woman aged 40 to 50 with Graves disease. CDR3 protein: CASSSTGVSYNEQFF. The DNA of the CDR3 is TGTGCCAGCAGCTCTACAGGGGTATCCTACAATGAGCAGTTCTTC.